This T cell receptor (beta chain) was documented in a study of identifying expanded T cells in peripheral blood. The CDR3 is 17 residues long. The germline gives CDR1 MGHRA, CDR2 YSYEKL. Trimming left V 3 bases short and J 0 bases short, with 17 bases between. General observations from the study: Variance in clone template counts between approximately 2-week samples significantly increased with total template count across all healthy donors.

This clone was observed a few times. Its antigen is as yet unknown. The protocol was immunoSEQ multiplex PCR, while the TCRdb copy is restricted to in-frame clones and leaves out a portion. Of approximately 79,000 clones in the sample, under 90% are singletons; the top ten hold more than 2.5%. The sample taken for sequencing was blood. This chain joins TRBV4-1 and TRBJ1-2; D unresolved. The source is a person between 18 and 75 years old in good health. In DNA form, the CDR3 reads TGCGCCAGCAGCCAGATAGATTTTGGCCTAGCTAACTATGGCTACACCTTC. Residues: CASSQIDFGLANYGYTF.